This T cell receptor beta chain was profiled in a study of CD8+CD57+ T cells in acquired aplastic anemia. Genomic DNA constituted the template upon which TCR beta VDJ and CDR3 profiling was performed. TCRdb independently ran MiXCR on the reads; one entry per CDR3 protein. The table shows 250,000 to 300,000 distinct CDR3 sequences, with 56% occurring only once. The CDR3 has 15 amino acids. Germline lookup yields CDR1 SGHAT and CDR2 FQNNGV. V shed 7 bases and J 1 base; nucleotides not matched to a gene: 9. This clonotype was detected many times. The chain couples TRBV11-2 to TRBJ1-1; TRBD1 matches 7 bases. This clonotype was sampled from a human donor with severe aplastic anemia or a healthy control (not recorded which). Source material: sorted CD4+, CD8+, or CD8+CD57+ T cells (not recorded which) from PBMCs. The CDR3 nucleotides are TGTGCCAGCAACTCATACAGGGGAAAGAACACTGAAGCTTTCTTT. This gives the protein CASNSYRGKNTEAFF.